This T cell receptor (beta chain) emerged from a study of beta chain features in type 1 diabetes. CDR3 length: 15 amino acids. Germline loops: CDR1 LNHDA, CDR2 SQIVND (reference sequence). V was shortened by 7 bases and J by 3 bases, with 13 bases between the two germline ends. As every portion of the isolated RNA was reverse transcribed, the sequencing read expressed TCRB transcripts. Approximately 3.5 million reads was the average for naive, central memory and regulatory T cell samples. Method: immunoSEQ multiplex PCR; TCRdb's copy keeps in-frame clones and lacks some. This table has almost 350,000 clones, approximately 8% appearing once.

The chain couples TRBV19 to TRBJ2-6; TRBD1 might be the D (6 bases). The specimen sequenced was central memory CD4+ T cells from blood. This clonotype originated in a woman aged 18-29 years in good health. DNA of the CDR3: TGTGCCAGTAACCCCCAGGGGAGTGGGGCCAACGTCCTGACTTTC. It encodes CASNPQGSGANVLTF.